What follows are 10 T cell receptor beta chains derived from one specimen sequenced in a study of T cell responses to AZD1222 COVID-19 vaccine. The method was immunoSEQ multiplex PCR; TCRdb's version includes in-frame clones alone and lacks a portion of them. The data contain approximately 67,000 clones, about nine tenths of them singletons. The source material was peripheral blood, sampled on day 0 of AZD1222 vaccination. Receptor source: an adult in good health.

The chain combines TRBV6-5 with TRBJ1-2; D is unresolved. Germline V lookup: CDR1 MNHEY, CDR2 SVGAGI. The CDR3 is 14 residues long. V dropped 4 bases and J dropped 4 bases, with 13 bases sitting between them. Here the CDR3 DNA reads TGTGCCAGCAGTTCCCCCGGGGAGAGCTATGGCTACACCTTC. The encoded protein is CASSSPGESYGYTF.

This chain joins TRBV11-1 and TRBJ2-5; the match to TRBD1 covers 9 bases. The ends lost 4 bases at V and 5 bases at J; junction bases unmatched: 2. Germline V gene data show CDR1 as SGHAT and CDR2 as FQDESV (reference sequence). This CDR3 spans 13 amino acids. The CDR3 spells CASSWDRAETQYF. The CDR3 DNA reads as TGTGCCAGCAGCTGGGACAGGGCGGAGACCCAGTACTTC.

This clone was picked up one time. The chain recombines TRBV6-2 or TRBV6-3 with TRBJ2-6; either TRBD1 or TRBD2 may fit D (5 bases each). Deletions cut 5 bases from V and 0 bases from J, with 8 bases between. This CDR3 has 15 residues. Germline V gene lookup returns CDR1 MNHEY and CDR2 SVGEGT. Here the CDR3 reads CASSRDDSGANVLTF. The CDR3, as DNA: TGTGCCAGCAGTCGGGACGACTCTGGGGCCAACGTCCTGACTTTC.

This chain joins TRBV30 and TRBJ2-2; D remains ambiguous. Germline loops: CDR1 GTSNPN, CDR2 SVGIG (reference sequence). The CDR3 spans 13 residues. V lost 3 bases to trimming and J lost 7 bases, with 12 bases between them. This CDR3 is CAWSGWEGGELFF. Here the CDR3 DNA reads TGTGCCTGGAGCGGCTGGGAAGGCGGGGAGCTGTTTTTT. The entire variable domain, with the rest obtained from reference TRBV30 and TRBJ2-2, is as follows: SQTIHQWPATLVQPVGSPLSLECTVEGTSNPNLYWYRQAAGRGLQLLFYSVGIGQISSEVPQNLSASRPQDRQFILSSKKLLLSDSGFYLCAWSGWEGGELFFGEGSRLTVL.

The chain is built from TRBV12-3 or TRBV12-4 and TRBJ2-1; no clear D gene. This CDR3 contains 12 residues. V was cut by 10 bases and J by 2 bases, with 9 bases left in between. In DNA, the CDR3 is TGTGCCACCGCTGAGGCCTACAATGAGCAGTTCTTC. Its protein product is CATAEAYNEQFF.

This rearrangement joins TRBV30 to TRBJ2-5; D is perhaps TRBD2 (5 bases). Germline lookup yields CDR1 GTSNPN and CDR2 SVGIG (reference sequence). The CDR3 runs to 13 residues. Trimming pared 4 bases from V and 5 bases from J, leaving 14 bases between. CDR3 protein: CAWMGRRGETQYF. The CDR3, as DNA: TGTGCCTGGATGGGCCGCCGCGGGGAGACCCAGTACTTC.

This clone was recorded once. The chain joins TRBV6-5 to TRBJ2-7, with D possibly matching TRBD2 (5 bases). The CDR3 covers 15 residues. Germline values: CDR1 MNHEY, CDR2 SVGAGI. Trimming cost V 2 bases and J 2 bases, with 13 bases left between them. The CDR3 coding sequence is TGTGCCAGCAGTTACGACCCTAGCCAAACCTACGAGCAGTACTTC. It specifies CASSYDPSQTYEQYF.

This clone turned up a few times. This chain links TRBV5-1 with TRBJ2-7; TRBD2 matches at 9 bases. Per the germline V gene, CDR1 is SGHRS and CDR2 is YFSETQ. This CDR3 contains 21 residues. The V segment lost 0 bases and the J segment 2 bases; nucleotides outside the gene matches: 21. This CDR3 reads CASSLVYMVLAGPTTTYEQYF. DNA for the CDR3: TGCGCCAGCAGCTTGGTTTACATGGTGCTAGCGGGACCGACAACTACCTACGAGCAGTACTTC.

The chain employs TRBV5-8 and TRBJ2-5, with unresolved D. V was trimmed by 5 bases and J by 3 bases, leaving 17 bases between them. This CDR3 is built from 15 residues. Germline V gives CDR1 SGHTS, CDR2 YDEGEE. The CDR3 reads CASRSGGGRKETQYF. The CDR3 coding sequence is TGTGCCAGCAGGTCGGGTGGTGGACGGAAAGAGACCCAGTACTTC.

This chain uses TRBV28 with TRBJ2-7, with a weak D call TRBD1 (5 bases). V was trimmed by 4 bases and J by 1 base, leaving 23 bases between them. This CDR3 has 18 amino acids. Germline values: CDR1 MDHEN, CDR2 SYDVKM. The CDR3 spells CASSSPPVTEQGSYEQYF. The DNA of the CDR3 is TGTGCCAGCAGTTCGCCCCCCGTGACAGAACAAGGGTCCTACGAGCAGTACTTC.